These 27 T cell receptor beta chains were all obtained from the same sample, sequenced in a study of cytomegalovirus exposure and HLA in healthy donors. The PCR ran on 60 Vbeta and 13 Jbeta primers. Clones were sequenced by immunoSEQ multiplex PCR, and TCRdb holds only the in-frame ones, with some missing. The sample yields about 190,000 clones, about 87% seen once. Sequences were obtained from PBMCs. The receptors stem from a man aged 30 to 39 in good health and CMV-seronegative.

The chain carries TRBV5-1 and TRBJ1-2, with 7 nucleotides matching TRBD1. Trimming cost V 0 bases and J 7 bases; bases outside gene matches: 6. CDR1 is SGHRS and CDR2 is YFSETQ in the germline V gene. The CDR3 is 14 amino acids. This CDR3 reads CASSLDHPGGGYTF. The CDR3 DNA reads TGCGCCAGCAGCTTGGATCACCCAGGGGGTGGCTACACCTTC.

The DNA for the CDR3 is TGTGCCAGTACACTGCAGAACACTGAAGCTTTCTTT. It encodes CASTLQNTEAFF. The chain carries TRBV19 and TRBJ1-1, with no clear D. Per germline, CDR1 LNHDA and CDR2 SQIVND (reference sequence). CDR3 length: 12 amino acids. The V gene lost 7 bases and the J gene lost 1 base, with 7 bases spanning the gap. Together with reference TRBV19 and TRBJ1-1, the CDR3 gives the full variable domain: DGGITQSPKYLFRKEGQNVTLSCEQNLNHDAMYWYRQDPGQGLRLIYYSQIVNDFQKGDIAEGYSVSREKKESFPLTVTSAQKNPTAFYLCASTLQNTEAFFGQGTRLTVV.

V usage is TRBV7-9 and J usage is TRBJ2-3; 8 bases fit TRBD2. The CDR3 spans 19 residues. V lost 3 bases, J lost 1 base, and 15 bases stayed unmatched. Germline CDR1 and CDR2: SEHNR and FQNEAQ (reference sequence). CDR3 nucleotides: TGTGCCAGCAGCTTCCCCCCCAGCGGGAGAGGTGTGCGCACAGATACGCAGTATTTT. It is translated as CASSFPPSGRGVRTDTQYF. Supplemented by reference TRBV7-9 and TRBJ2-3, the full variable domain reads DTGVSQNPRHKITKRGQNVTFRCDPISEHNRLYWYRQTLGQGPEFLTYFQNEAQLEKSRLLSDRFSAERPKGSFSTLEIQRTEQGDSAMYLCASSFPPSGRGVRTDTQYFGPGTRLTVL.

The chain combines TRBV18 with TRBJ2-1, with D tentatively TRBD2 (6 bases). The CDR3 length is 11 residues. Germline V CDR1 and CDR2: KGHSH, LQKENI. The V end was cut by 3 bases, the J end by 12 bases, with 9 bases between. CDR3 in DNA: TGTGCCAGCTCACCGCGGGAAGGGCAGTTCTTC. Translated, it gives CASSPREGQFF.

The chain joins TRBV6-1 to TRBJ1-1, with D possibly TRBD1 on 6 matching bases. Between the trimmed V and J ends, which lost 6 bases and 5 bases, there was a span of 13 bases. CDR1 and CDR2 from the germline V gene are MNHNS and SASEGT. The CDR3 spans 13 residues. CDR3 nucleotide sequence: TGTGCCAGCAGGGGCAGGGGCTGGACTGAAGCTTTCTTT. Its translation: CASRGRGWTEAFF.

The CDR3 loop is CASSQTGTEYEQYF. CDR3 coding DNA: TGTGCCAGCAGTCAGACCGGGACAGAATACGAGCAGTACTTC. This chain connects TRBV6-5 to TRBJ2-7; 7 nucleotides match TRBD1. CDR3 length: 14 residues. With 5 bases clipped from V and 4 bases from J, the junction kept 8 bases outside the gene matches. Germline V gene data show CDR1 as MNHEY and CDR2 as SVGAGI.

In this sample, this clone turned up a few times. A junction end diverges from the germline sequence, so it may reflect a read error. The CDR3 reads CASSQDLTGQGNQPQHF. Written as DNA, the CDR3 is TGCGCCAGCAGCCAAGACCTTACGGGACAGGGCAATCAGCCCCAGCATTTT. The chain is built from TRBV5-4 and TRBJ1-5; 8 positions agree with TRBD1. The length of the CDR3 is 17 residues. Germline-derived CDR1 and CDR2 are SGHNT and YYREEE (reference sequence).

The chain employs TRBV28 and TRBJ2-7, with 14 bases that match TRBD2. The CDR3 covers 14 residues. The V and J ends lost 8 bases and 5 bases, in that order; junction bases with no gene match: 5. Germline V gene sequence: CDR1 MDHEN, CDR2 SYDVKM. The CDR3 sequence: CASGLAGGLHEQYF. The CDR3 region has the DNA TGTGCCAGCGGACTAGCGGGAGGACTCCACGAGCAGTACTTC.

This CDR3 is CASSSDRGNTGELFF. The CDR3 DNA sequence: TGTGCCAGCAGTTCCGACAGGGGTAACACCGGGGAGCTGTTTTTT. The chain links TRBV6-5 to TRBJ2-2; the match to TRBD1 covers 8 bases. Looked up from germline, CDR1 is MNHEY and CDR2 is SVGAGI. Germline trimming cut 4 bases from V and 2 bases from J; bases unmatched to any gene: 3. The CDR3 sequence is 15 residues long.

The rearrangement joins TRBV2 to TRBJ1-4, with 8 bases fitting TRBD1. The germline V gene has CDR1 SNHLY and CDR2 FYNNEI. V lost 7 bases, J lost 0 bases, and 7 bases stayed unmatched. The length of the CDR3 is 16 residues. In DNA form, the CDR3 reads TGTGCCAGCAACCGGGACAGGTTGACAACTAATGAAAAACTGTTTTTT. The encoded protein is CASNRDRLTTNEKLFF.

The rearrangement joins TRBV6-5 to TRBJ2-7; D perhaps matches TRBD2 (7 bases). The V end lost 8 bases, the J end lost 7 bases, and 18 bases lay between the germline ends. The CDR3 runs to 13 residues. From germline, CDR1 is MNHEY and CDR2 SVGAGI. In DNA, the CDR3 is TGTGCCAGCGGGAGGGGGGGGGCGGGAGAGCAGTACTTC. It is translated as CASGRGGAGEQYF.

The V gene is TRBV2, the J gene TRBJ2-2; tentative D call: TRBD1 (6 bases). The germline CDR1 and CDR2 sequences are SNHLY and FYNNEI. The CDR3 loop spans 16 amino acids. V shed 4 bases and J shed 0 bases, with 12 bases lying between them. CDR3 amino acids: CASSVEGQSNTGELFF. As DNA, the CDR3 is TGTGCCAGCAGTGTTGAGGGACAATCGAACACCGGGGAGCTGTTTTTT.

J is TRBJ1-6 and V is TRBV6-1; D is unresolved. V lost 3 bases and J 11 bases, leaving 17 bases between the germline ends. This CDR3 comprises 15 residues. Germline lookup yields CDR1 MNHNS and CDR2 SASEGT. DNA of the CDR3: TGTGCCAGCAGTGATCAAGCGGGAGGAGGCCCACCCCTCCACTTT. Translating it yields CASSDQAGGGPPLHF.

The rearrangement links TRBV5-6 to TRBJ2-3, with D maybe TRBD2 (5 bases). Germline values: CDR1 SGHDT, CDR2 YYEEEE. CDR3 size: 17 residues. V was clipped by 0 bases and J by 1 base, with 15 bases between them. CDR3 region: CASSLVTRRFGTDTQYF. Written as DNA, the CDR3 is TGTGCCAGCAGCTTGGTTACTAGGAGGTTTGGCACAGATACGCAGTATTTT.

The gene calls are TRBV13 and TRBJ1-3, with TRBD1 identical over 8 bases. Trimming at V came to 5 bases and at J to 2 bases, leaving 5 bases not matched to a gene. Germline V gives CDR1 PRHDT, CDR2 FYEKMQ (reference sequence). The CDR3 covers 15 residues. The CDR3 DNA reads TGTGCCAGCAGCACCGGACAGGGACCTGGAAACACCATATATTTT. Protein sequence: CASSTGQGPGNTIYF.

The chain recombines TRBV7-8 with TRBJ1-1; D unresolved. The V end lost 0 bases, the J end lost 6 bases, and 8 bases lay between the germline ends. Germline CDR1 reads SGHVS; CDR2 reads FQNEAQ. There are 13 residues in the CDR3. The CDR3 DNA sequence: TGTGCCAGCAGCTTAGCCCGCTCGGCTGAAGCTTTCTTT. Amino acids: CASSLARSAEAFF.

V and J are TRBV5-4 and TRBJ1-2, with D tentatively TRBD1 (6 bases). The CDR3 is 14 residues long. The germline V gene has CDR1 SGHNT and CDR2 YYREEE (reference sequence). Trimming shortened V by 0 bases and J by 4 bases, and 10 bases separated the two germline ends. In DNA form, the CDR3 reads TGTGCCAGCAGCTTGGAACAGGGCGGCTATGGCTACACCTTC. Its protein is CASSLEQGGYGYTF.

This chain links TRBV5-4 with TRBJ1-4, with 9 nucleotides matching TRBD1. Unmatched junction bases numbered 9, after V lost 4 bases and J lost 5 bases. This CDR3 has 16 residues. Germline-derived CDR1 and CDR2 are SGHNT and YYREEE (reference sequence). In nucleotides, the CDR3 is TGTGCCAGCAGCCCCTGGGACAGGGCCCAAAATGAAAAACTGTTTTTT. The encoded protein is CASSPWDRAQNEKLFF.

The chain has TRBV27 and TRBJ1-4, with 10 positions matching TRBD1. Losses at the gene ends were 3 bases for V and 5 bases for J; bases not matched to a gene: 3. The CDR3 covers 15 residues. The V gene's germline CDR1 is MNHEY and CDR2 SMNVEV (reference sequence). The CDR3 nucleotides read TGTGCCAGCAGTTTGACAGGGGGCTGGAATGAAAAACTGTTTTTT. Protein: CASSLTGGWNEKLFF.

The chain carries TRBV19 and TRBJ2-1, with TRBD2 identical over 7 bases. Germline V gives CDR1 LNHDA, CDR2 SQIVND (reference sequence). Germline trimming cut 4 bases from V and 5 bases from J; bases unmatched to any gene: 5. This CDR3 is 14 amino acids long. Here the CDR3 reads CASSKGLTNNEQFF. CDR3 sequence (DNA): TGTGCCAGTAGTAAGGGACTAACTAACAATGAGCAGTTCTTC.

The V gene is TRBV19, the J gene TRBJ1-2, with a possible D match to TRBD1 (6 bases). Trimming took off 9 bases at V and 5 bases at J, with 19 bases between the two ends. Germline V gene data show CDR1 as LNHDA and CDR2 as SQIVND (reference sequence). CDR3 length equals 14 residues. The chain's CDR3 is CASSFFDRIYGYTF. The CDR3 region has the DNA TGTGCCAGCAGCTTCTTTGACAGGATATATGGCTACACCTTC.

The CDR3 DNA follows: TGTGCCAGCAGCTTAGATCAGAGGAGCGGGAGGGGCTCCTACAATGAGCAGTTCTTC. Residues: CASSLDQRSGRGSYNEQFF. The chain employs TRBV11-2 and TRBJ2-1; 10 positions match TRBD2. Germline loops: CDR1 SGHAT, CDR2 FQNNGV. Trimming cost V 0 bases and J 0 bases; bases outside gene matches: 8. The CDR3 is 19 residues long. The variable domain in full, with the rest retrieved from reference TRBV11-2 and TRBJ2-1, is EAGVAQSPRYKIIEKRQSVAFWCNPISGHATLYWYQQILGQGPKLLIQFQNNGVVDDSQLPKDRFSAERLKGVDSTLKIQPAKLEDSAVYLCASSLDQRSGRGSYNEQFFGPGTRLTVL.

This sequence joins TRBV28 and TRBJ1-5; 10 nucleotides align to TRBD1. The CDR3 runs to 16 residues. Germline V CDR1 and CDR2: MDHEN, SYDVKM. V lost 5 bases to trimming and J lost 6 bases; unmatched junction nucleotides: 10. CDR3 loop: CASSPSATGGGQPQHF. The CDR3, as DNA: TGTGCCAGCAGTCCCTCGGCGACAGGGGGCGGTCAGCCCCAGCATTTT.

CDR3 in DNA: TGTGCCAGTAGTATGGAGGCTAGCTACACCTTC. Protein: CASSMEASYTF. The gene calls are TRBV19 and TRBJ1-2, with no clear D. The ends were cut back, 3 bases at V and 9 bases at J, with 8 bases in the middle. In germline, CDR1 is LNHDA, CDR2 SQIVND (reference sequence). The length of the CDR3 is 11 residues.

CDR3 DNA: TGTGCCAGCAGCTTCGACTCCAGGGACTACGAGCAGTACTTC. Translating gives CASSFDSRDYEQYF. This chain joins TRBV7-9 and TRBJ2-7; tentatively, D is TRBD1 (5 bases). The CDR3 totals 14 residues. CDR1 and CDR2 from the germline V gene are SEHNR and FQNEAQ (reference sequence). Trimming cost V 3 bases and J 3 bases, with 12 bases left between them.

This chain joins TRBV6-1 and TRBJ1-5; D uncertain. The CDR3 totals 14 residues. V lost 2 bases and J 0 bases, leaving 5 bases between the germline ends. The germline CDR1 and CDR2 sequences are MNHNS and SASEGT. The CDR3 is CASSESLSNQPQHF. CDR3 bases: TGTGCCAGCAGTGAATCCCTTAGCAATCAGCCCCAGCATTTT.

The genes are TRBV28 and TRBJ1-1; D is unresolved. Looked up from germline, CDR1 is MDHEN and CDR2 is SYDVKM. Trimming removed 5 bases from V and 5 bases from J, with 9 bases in between. The CDR3 runs 12 residues. The CDR3 DNA reads TGTGCCAGCAGTACGGCGGGAACTGAAGCTTTCTTT. The encoded protein is CASSTAGTEAFF.